Presented here are 30 T cell receptor beta chains from one specimen sequenced in a study of blood T cell repertoires in COVID-19. Measured with immunoSEQ multiplex PCR; TCRdb has only the in-frame clones, and not every one. The sample contains roughly 190,000 clones, 82% of which appear only once. The specimen was peripheral blood. These TCRs come from a woman aged 55-69 years with COVID-19, enrolled during active disease.

This clone has only a few counts. J is TRBJ2-5 and V is TRBV9, with 7 bases aligning to TRBD2. CDR1 and CDR2 from the germline V gene are SGDLS and YYNGEE. V lost 0 bases to trimming and J lost 1 base; unmatched junction nucleotides: 6. This CDR3 is built from 16 residues. CDR3 nucleotides: TGTGCCAGCAGCGTAGGTCTAGCGGAAAGCCAAGAGACCCAGTACTTC. Translated, it gives CASSVGLAESQETQYF. Combining the CDR3 with reference TRBV9 and TRBJ2-5 gives the whole variable domain DSGVTQTPKHLITATGQRVTLRCSPRSGDLSVYWYQQSLDQGLQFLIQYYNGEERAKGNILERFSAQQFPDLHSELNLSSLELGDSALYFCASSVGLAESQETQYFGPGTRLLVL.

CDR3 loop: CASSQGQGAGEQFF. As DNA, the CDR3 is TGTGCCAGCAGCCAGGGACAGGGGGCAGGGGAGCAGTTCTTC. The chain joins TRBV7-2 to TRBJ2-1; 12 bases agree with TRBD1. V trimming: 5 bases; J trimming: 10 bases; junction bases outside the gene matches: 6. The CDR3 sequence is 14 residues long. CDR1 SGHTA and CDR2 FQGNSA come from the germline V gene.

V usage is TRBV7-2 and J usage is TRBJ2-7, with a possible D match to TRBD2 (7 bases). Per germline, CDR1 SGHTA and CDR2 FQGNSA. Trimming removed 6 bases from V and 7 bases from J, with 25 bases in between. This CDR3 is 16 amino acids long. CDR3 residues: CASSIPPWGGSGEQYF. Here the CDR3 DNA reads TGTGCCAGCAGTATTCCCCCGTGGGGGGGCTCGGGAGAGCAGTACTTC.

This clone has a handful of counts. CDR3 nucleotide sequence: TGTGCCAGCAGCTTAGCCCCACGGTACGGGACTAGCGGGGGGGCCACCTACAATGAGCAGTTCTTC. Protein: CASSLAPRYGTSGGATYNEQFF. The chain is built from TRBV7-2 and TRBJ2-1; TRBD2 matches at 16 bases. The germline gives CDR1 SGHTA, CDR2 FQGNSA. The CDR3 spans 22 residues. The trim removed 0 bases at V and 2 bases at J, leaving 13 bases unmatched.

The V and J genes are TRBV5-4 and TRBJ2-1; TRBD1 is a possible D gene (8 bases). The germline CDR1 and CDR2 sequences are SGHNT and YYREEE (reference sequence). Deletions cut 5 bases from V and 10 bases from J, with 16 bases between. This CDR3 region has 13 residues. CDR3 sequence (DNA): TGTGCCAGCAGACAGGACAGGGAGGGGGAGCAGTTCTTC. Protein: CASRQDREGEQFF.

This clone was recorded once. The V and J genes are TRBV19 and TRBJ1-6, with 8 bases lining up with TRBD1. Trimming at V came to 4 bases and at J to 6 bases, leaving 5 bases not matched to a gene. The CDR3 totals 15 residues. Germline V lookup: CDR1 LNHDA, CDR2 SQIVND (reference sequence). CDR3 nucleotide sequence: TGTGCCAGTAGTACGACAGGGGTGAGTAATTCACCCCTCCACTTT. Encoded protein: CASSTTGVSNSPLHF. Combining the CDR3 with reference TRBV19 and TRBJ1-6 gives the whole variable domain DGGITQSPKYLFRKEGQNVTLSCEQNLNHDAMYWYRQDPGQGLRLIYYSQIVNDFQKGDIAEGYSVSREKKESFPLTVTSAQKNPTAFYLCASSTTGVSNSPLHFGNGTRLTVT.

The chain carries TRBV9 and TRBJ2-1, with D tentatively TRBD2 (5 bases). V was shortened by 1 base and J by 4 bases, with 9 bases between the two germline ends. The length of the CDR3 is 14 residues. Germline V gene sequence: CDR1 SGDLS, CDR2 YYNGEE. CDR3 in amino acids: CASSVQTSYNEQFF. The CDR3, as DNA: TGTGCCAGCAGCGTACAAACTAGTTACAATGAGCAGTTCTTC.

The chain uses TRBV6-5 and TRBJ2-7; 9 bases match TRBD2. Trimming removed 4 bases from V and 2 bases from J; junction bases left unmatched: 3. This CDR3 comprises 14 residues. Germline values: CDR1 MNHEY, CDR2 SVGAGI. CDR3 loop: CASSLREGTYEQYF. For the CDR3, the DNA is TGTGCCAGCAGTTTGCGGGAGGGTACCTACGAGCAGTACTTC.

The chain joins TRBV9 to TRBJ2-5, with 8 positions matching TRBD2. V was clipped by 0 bases and J by 2 bases; unmatched bases: 6. This CDR3 is 16 amino acids long. CDR1 and CDR2 from the germline V gene are SGDLS and YYNGEE. CDR3 residues: CASSVGKLAGQETQYF. Here the CDR3 DNA reads TGTGCCAGCAGCGTAGGGAAATTAGCGGGGCAAGAGACCCAGTACTTC.

V and J are TRBV5-1 and TRBJ2-5; 10 bases are a match to TRBD1. The CDR3 loop spans 15 amino acids. The V gene end was trimmed by 0 bases and the J gene end by 4 bases; junction bases not matched to a gene: 3. The germline gives CDR1 SGHRS, CDR2 YFSETQ. For the CDR3, the DNA is TGCGCCAGCAGCTTGGAGGGACAGGGGCGAGAGACCCAGTACTTC. This translates into CASSLEGQGRETQYF.

The DNA of the CDR3 is TGTGCCAGCAGCTTAGCAGCGGACGAAGCTTTCTTT. It specifies CASSLAADEAFF. V and J are TRBV13 and TRBJ1-1; no clear D gene. With 1 base removed from V and 8 bases from J, the gap between germline ends came to 8 bases. Looked up from germline, CDR1 is PRHDT and CDR2 is FYEKMQ (reference sequence). The CDR3 runs to 12 residues.

The rearrangement uses TRBV29-1 and TRBJ1-1; D is undetermined. CDR3 size: 10 residues. The germline V gene encodes CDR1 SQVTM and CDR2 ANQGSEA. The DNA for the CDR3 is TGCGGCGCCGGGGACACTGAAGCTTTCTTT. This gives the protein CGAGDTEAFF. Looking up the rest from reference TRBV29-1 and TRBJ1-1 gives the full variable domain: SAVISQKPSRDICQRGTSLTIQCQVDSQVTMMFWYRQQPGQSLTLIATANQGSEATYESGFVIDKFPISRPNLTFSTLTVSNMSPEDSSIYLCGAGDTEAFFGQGTRLTVV.

The gene calls are TRBV5-5 and TRBJ2-7; D ambiguous. V lost 2 bases and J 1 base, leaving 7 bases between the germline ends. CDR1 is SGHKS and CDR2 is YYEKEE in the germline V gene (reference sequence). The CDR3 has 13 amino acids. DNA for the CDR3: TGTGCCAGCAGCTTCCGGGTTTCCTACGAGCAGTACGTC. It specifies CASSFRVSYEQYV.

V gene TRBV3-1 (or the pseudogene TRBV3-2) combines with J gene TRBJ2-2; TRBD2 agrees at 10 bases. The CDR3 length is 17 residues. Unmatched junction bases numbered 6, after V lost 0 bases and J lost 5 bases. Germline loops: CDR1 LGHDT, CDR2 YNNKEL (reference sequence). CDR3 DNA: TGTGCCAGCAGCCAAGACCCCCTAGCGGGGGAGACCGGGGAGCTGTTTTTT. Its translation: CASSQDPLAGETGELFF.

CDR3 residues: CASSAGTGVIDSPLHF. In DNA, the CDR3 is TGTGCCAGCTCCGCCGGGACAGGGGTTATAGATTCACCCCTCCACTTT. This chain joins TRBV18 and TRBJ1-6, with 10 bases fitting TRBD1. The germline CDR1 and CDR2 sequences are KGHSH and LQKENI. Trimming took 6 bases from V and 8 from J; bases not matched to a gene: 10. This CDR3 contains 16 residues.

The V and J genes are TRBV7-8 and TRBJ2-7; unclear D gene. V gave up 5 bases and J gave up 3 bases, with 11 bases separating them. Germline V gives CDR1 SGHVS, CDR2 FQNEAQ. The CDR3 loop spans 13 amino acids. The CDR3 spells CASSVKEIYEQYV. The CDR3, as DNA: TGTGCCAGCAGCGTTAAGGAGATCTACGAGCAGTACGTC.

The J gene is TRBJ2-3, the V gene TRBV28; tentative D call: TRBD1 (6 bases). The ends were cut back, 3 bases at V and 8 bases at J, with 9 bases in the middle. CDR1 MDHEN and CDR2 SYDVKM come from the germline V gene. This CDR3 spans 12 amino acids. The CDR3 nucleotides are TGTGCCAGCAGTTTGACAGGAGGTACGCAGTATTTT. This codes for CASSLTGGTQYF.

The chain employs TRBV7-2 and TRBJ2-2; D possibly corresponds to TRBD2 (5 bases). Germline CDR1 SGHTA, CDR2 FQGNSA. This CDR3 is built from 15 residues. V lost 1 base and J lost 4, with 10 bases in between. Here the CDR3 DNA reads TGTGCCAGCAGCTTAGAGAGAGGGTTCACCGGGGAGCTGTTTTTT. Its protein product is CASSLERGFTGELFF.

The chain recombines TRBV7-8 with TRBJ1-5; 8 bases agree with TRBD1. This CDR3 spans 20 amino acids. V was pared by 7 bases and J by 0 bases, with 20 bases of the junction left unmatched. Looked up from germline, CDR1 is SGHVS and CDR2 is FQNEAQ. CDR3 sequence reads: CASTLWGPRDRSNSNQPQHF. DNA for the CDR3: TGTGCCAGCACCTTGTGGGGACCTCGGGACAGGAGTAATAGCAATCAGCCCCAGCATTTT.

This clone was picked up a small number of times. This CDR3 is CASSERGGYVNTEAFF. The CDR3 nucleotides are TGTGCCAGCAGTGAGAGGGGGGGCTACGTGAACACTGAAGCTTTCTTT. The rearrangement links TRBV7-6 to TRBJ1-1, with D maybe TRBD1 (6 bases). The CDR3 is 16 amino acids. The V gene lost 6 bases and the J gene lost 0 bases, with 17 bases spanning the gap. The germline CDR1 and CDR2 sequences are SGHVS and FNYEAQ.

The V gene is TRBV29-1, the J gene TRBJ2-1; 16 bases line up with TRBD2. V gave up 6 bases and J gave up 10 bases; unmatched junction bases: 6. This CDR3 is 14 amino acids long. In germline, CDR1 is SQVTM, CDR2 ANQGSEA. CDR3 sequence (DNA): TGCAGCGTCACCGGGACTAGCGGGAGGGGAGAGCAGTTCTTC. This translates into CSVTGTSGRGEQFF.

The V call is TRBV3-1 (or the pseudogene TRBV3-2), the J call TRBJ2-1; the match to TRBD2 covers 8 bases. The CDR3 has 15 residues. V shed 1 base and J 6 bases; nucleotides not matched to a gene: 5. CDR1 is LGHDT and CDR2 is YNNKEL in the germline V gene (reference sequence). This CDR3 reads CASSQGTSPLNEQFF. CDR3 DNA: TGTGCCAGCAGCCAAGGGACTAGCCCCCTCAATGAGCAGTTCTTC.

This chain links TRBV24-1 with TRBJ1-2, with D unclear. The germline V gene has CDR1 KGHDR and CDR2 SFDVKD. V was trimmed by 4 bases and J by 8 bases, leaving 10 bases between them. This CDR3 spans 12 amino acids. Written as DNA, the CDR3 is TGTGCCACCAGTGACCCGGGTTCGGGCTACACCTTC. Its translation is CATSDPGSGYTF.

The J gene is TRBJ1-1, the V gene TRBV29-1; 9 bases map to TRBD1. The CDR3 spans 12 residues. Germline V gene lookup returns CDR1 SQVTM and CDR2 ANQGSEA. After removal of 6 bases from V and 4 bases from J, the junction contained 3 bases not matched to a gene. CDR3 DNA: TGCAGCGTGGACAGGGGCGGCACTGAAGCTTTCTTT. Translating gives CSVDRGGTEAFF.

The chain has TRBV15 and TRBJ2-6; 10 bases are a match to TRBD2. CDR1 and CDR2 from the germline V gene are LNHNV and YYDKDF (reference sequence). The junction had 6 bases not matched to a gene; V was cut back by 3 bases and J by 1 base. The CDR3 runs 18 residues. The CDR3 here is CATSRDGTSVSGANVLTF. The CDR3 nucleotides are TGTGCCACCAGCAGGGATGGGACTAGCGTATCTGGGGCCAACGTCCTGACTTTC.

The chain recombines TRBV11-2 with TRBJ2-1; 10 positions match TRBD1. The CDR3 contains 16 residues. Per germline, CDR1 SGHAT and CDR2 FQNNGV. Trimming took 2 bases from V and 7 from J; bases not matched to a gene: 8. The DNA for the CDR3 is TGTGCCAGCAGCTTAAGGCATGGACAGGGGGTAAATGAGCAGTTCTTC. Its translation is CASSLRHGQGVNEQFF.

This clone was detected only a few times. V is TRBV16 and J is TRBJ1-5; 8 nucleotides line up with TRBD1. The CDR3 has 16 amino acids. Trimming cost V 4 bases and J 4 bases; bases outside gene matches: 9. Germline CDR1 reads KGHSY; CDR2 reads FQNENV. DNA for the CDR3: TGTGCCAGCAGCCGGAACCCAGGGGGCCTAAATCAGCCCCAGCATTTT. This encodes CASSRNPGGLNQPQHF.

V gene TRBV28 combines with J gene TRBJ1-3; TRBD1 is a possible D gene (5 bases). Trimming took 7 bases from V and 5 from J, leaving 24 bases between them. Per germline, CDR1 MDHEN and CDR2 SYDVKM. CDR3 length: 17 amino acids. This CDR3 reads CASTPGSRVVRRNTIYF. Written as DNA, the CDR3 is TGTGCCAGCACCCCCGGGTCCAGGGTAGTACGAAGAAACACCATATATTTT.

V gene TRBV5-5 combines with J gene TRBJ1-5; 10 bases align to TRBD1. The CDR3 runs to 15 residues. V gave up 4 bases and J gave up 4 bases; unmatched junction bases: 5. Germline CDR1 SGHKS, CDR2 YYEKEE (reference sequence). CDR3: CASSLDRGLNQPQHF. DNA of the CDR3: TGTGCCAGCAGCCTCGACAGGGGGCTAAATCAGCCCCAGCATTTT.

This chain links TRBV28 with TRBJ2-3, with 9 bases aligning to TRBD2. Germline assignment: CDR1 MDHEN and CDR2 SYDVKM. CDR3 length equals 16 residues. V lost 2 bases to trimming and J lost 0 bases; unmatched junction nucleotides: 3. CDR3 in DNA: TGTGCCAGCAGTTTACCCAGCGGGAGGAGCACAGATACGCAGTATTTT. This codes for CASSLPSGRSTDTQYF.